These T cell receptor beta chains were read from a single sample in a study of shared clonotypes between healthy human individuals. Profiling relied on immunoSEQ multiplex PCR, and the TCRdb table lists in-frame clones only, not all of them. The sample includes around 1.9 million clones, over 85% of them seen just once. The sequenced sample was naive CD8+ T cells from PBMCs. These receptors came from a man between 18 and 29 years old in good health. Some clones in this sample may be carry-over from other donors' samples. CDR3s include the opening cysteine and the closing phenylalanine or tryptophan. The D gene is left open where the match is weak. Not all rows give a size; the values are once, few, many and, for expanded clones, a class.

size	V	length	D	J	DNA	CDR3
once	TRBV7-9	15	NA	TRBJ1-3	TGTGCCAGCAGCTGGCTAGCCCGCTCTGGAAACACCATATATTTT	CASSWLARSGNTIYF
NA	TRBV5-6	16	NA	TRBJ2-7	TGTGCCAGCAGCTTCTTAGGGAGGAGAGACCCACGGGAGCAGTACTTC	CASSFLGRRDPREQYF
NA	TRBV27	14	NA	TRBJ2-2	TGTGCCAGCAGTTGGGGACCAAACACCGGGGAGCTGTTTTTT	CASSWGPNTGELFF
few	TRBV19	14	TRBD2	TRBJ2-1	TGTGCCAGTAGTGTCGGGACTACCAACAATGAGCAGTTCTTC	CASSVGTTNNEQFF
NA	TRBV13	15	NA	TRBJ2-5	TGTGCCAGCAGCCATAGCGTCCGGGAGCAAGAGACCCAGTACTTC	CASSHSVREQETQYF
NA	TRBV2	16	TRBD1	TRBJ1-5	TGTGCCAGCACCGACGGGCGACAGGGCCCATATCAGCCCCAGCATTTT	CASTDGRQGPYQPQHF
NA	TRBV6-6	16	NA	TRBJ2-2	TGTGCCAGCAGTGACTGGGGCAGCGAGTACACCGGGGAGCTGTTTTTT	CASSDWGSEYTGELFF
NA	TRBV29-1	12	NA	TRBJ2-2	TGCAGCGCCTGGGTATTTGCCGGGGAGCTGTTTTTT	CSAWVFAGELFF
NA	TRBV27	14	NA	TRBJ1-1	TGTGCCAGCAGTTTATCGCTCGGGGTCACTGAAGCTTTCTTT	CASSLSLGVTEAFF
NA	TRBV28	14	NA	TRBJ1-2	TGTGCCAGCAGTCCAGACAACGTAAACTATGGCTACACCTTC	CASSPDNVNYGYTF
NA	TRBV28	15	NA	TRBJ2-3	TGTGCCAGCAGTTTCGGCACCCTACGCACAGATACGCAGTATTTT	CASSFGTLRTDTQYF
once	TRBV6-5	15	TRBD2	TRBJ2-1	TGTGCCAGCAGTCTGCTAGCGGTTGGGAACAATGAGCAGTTCTTC	CASSLLAVGNNEQFF
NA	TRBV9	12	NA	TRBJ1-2	TGTGCCAGCAGCCTCGGGGGTGAAGGCTACACCTTC	CASSLGGEGYTF